These 8 T cell receptor beta chains originate from one sample sequenced in a study of cytomegalovirus exposure and HLA in healthy donors. Amplification used 60 Vbeta primers and 13 Jbeta primers. The repertoire was sequenced with immunoSEQ multiplex PCR; TCRdb's copy has only in-frame clones and lacks some. This sample has roughly 100,000 clones, with 80% to 85% found just once. Sequencing was done on a sample of PBMCs. These receptors came from a young man in good health and CMV-seropositive.

V usage is TRBV6-6 and J usage is TRBJ1-4, with unresolved D. CDR1 is MNHNY, CDR2 SVGAGI, per germline (reference sequence). The V end was cut by 6 bases, the J end by 3 bases, with 14 bases between. The CDR3 is 15 amino acids. The CDR3 sequence is CASSPVSGANEKLFF. The CDR3 nucleotides read TGTGCCAGCAGCCCCGTTTCGGGTGCTAATGAAAAACTGTTTTTT.

The rearrangement uses TRBV4-2 and TRBJ1-5; D unresolved. Germline CDR1 is LGHNA and CDR2 is YNFKEQ. CDR3 length: 15 amino acids. V lost 4 bases to trimming and J lost 7 bases, with 17 bases between them. The CDR3 here is CASSPGVVSGQPQHF. DNA for the CDR3: TGTGCCAGCAGCCCAGGCGTGGTTAGTGGACAGCCCCAGCATTTT.

The genes are TRBV30 and TRBJ1-4; a possible D gene is TRBD1 (6 bases). V was shortened by 4 bases and J by 0 bases, with 18 bases between the two germline ends. Per the germline V gene, CDR1 is GTSNPN and CDR2 is SVGIG (reference sequence). The CDR3 length is 17 residues. CDR3 loop: CAWIHKGGGATNEKLFF. The CDR3 region has the DNA TGTGCCTGGATTCATAAGGGGGGGGGCGCAACTAATGAAAAACTGTTTTTT. Supplemented by reference TRBV30 and TRBJ1-4, the full variable domain reads SQTIHQWPATLVQPVGSPLSLECTVEGTSNPNLYWYRQAAGRGLQLLFYSVGIGQISSEVPQNLSASRPQDRQFILSSKKLLLSDSGFYLCAWIHKGGGATNEKLFFGSGTQLSVL.

The J gene is TRBJ1-2, the V gene TRBV6-1; 9 bases are a match to TRBD1. This CDR3 contains 14 residues. Germline CDR1 is MNHNS and CDR2 is SASEGT. V lost 10 bases and J lost 1; bases outside the gene matches: 7. This chain's CDR3 is CATYGTGSNYGYTF. The CDR3 DNA sequence: TGTGCCACCTATGGGACAGGGAGTAACTATGGCTACACCTTC.

A single count supports this clone. V is TRBV6-5 and J is TRBJ2-2; 10 bases map to TRBD1. There are 16 residues in the CDR3. The germline V gene encodes CDR1 MNHEY and CDR2 SVGAGI. V was clipped by 2 bases and J by 6 bases; unmatched bases: 6. The DNA for the CDR3 is TGTGCCAGCAGTTACGCGGGGACAGGGGATGCCGGGGAGCTGTTTTTT. Its protein is CASSYAGTGDAGELFF.

This chain uses TRBV7-9 with TRBJ2-7; D possibly corresponds to TRBD2 (6 bases). This CDR3 has 15 amino acids. In germline, CDR1 is SEHNR, CDR2 FQNEAQ (reference sequence). V was shortened by 1 base and J by 5 bases, with 15 bases between the two germline ends. CDR3 bases: TGTGCCAGCAGCTTAGGGCGGGGACTCAGGCACGAGCAGTACTTC. Its translation: CASSLGRGLRHEQYF.

The chain couples TRBV13 to TRBJ1-1; 11 nucleotides match TRBD1. CDR1 PRHDT and CDR2 FYEKMQ come from the germline V gene (reference sequence). The trim removed 4 bases at V and 5 bases at J, leaving 6 bases unmatched. The CDR3 is 15 residues long. The CDR3 here is CASSSRDRGKTEAFF. CDR3 coding DNA: TGTGCCAGCAGCTCCCGGGACAGGGGGAAGACTGAAGCTTTCTTT. The variable domain in full, completed from reference TRBV13 and TRBJ1-1, reads AAGVIQSPRHLIKEKRETATLKCYPIPRHDTVYWYQQGPGQDPQFLISFYEKMQSDKGSIPDRFSAQQFSDYHSELNMSSLELGDSALYFCASSSRDRGKTEAFFGQGTRLTVV.

The V and J genes are TRBV6-5 and TRBJ1-2; possible D gene TRBD1, 6 bases. Per the germline V gene, CDR1 is MNHEY and CDR2 is SVGAGI. The CDR3 is 14 amino acids. Trimming shortened V by 4 bases and J by 4 bases, and 13 bases separated the two germline ends. The DNA of the CDR3 is TGTGCCAGCAGTTCCACCCGCAGGGGCTATGGCTACACCTTC. Encoded protein: CASSSTRRGYGYTF.